This TCR beta chain was identified during a study of sequential checkpoint blockade in melanoma. Study summary: Matched biopsies came pretreatment and at week 13 for some 21 patients. Broader study findings: PD-L1 staining and CD8+ counts, not mutational load, tracked tumor T-cell clonality.

Points on this clone: Its specificity is not known.

TCRdb's table, derived via immunoSEQ multiplex PCR, lists solely in-frame clones and lacks some. The data contain around 2,300 clones, approximately 14% of them singletons. Treatment given: randomized to nivolumab then ipilimumab (arm A) or the reverse (arm B). The germline V gene has CDR1 MNHGY and CDR2 SAAAGT. CDR3 length: 13 amino acids. V was cut by 7 bases and J by 6 bases, with 13 bases left in between. The material sequenced was tumor tissue (inferred from file names), taken from a patient given nivolumab and ipilimumab in sequence. This sequence originates from a human donor with melanoma. The V call is TRBV6-8, the J call TRBJ1-5; no clear D gene. The CDR3 DNA reads as TGTGCCAGCACTCCAGTTGCCGGTCAGCCCCAGCATTTT. Translating it yields CASTPVAGQPQHF.